One sample yielded the 5 T cell receptor beta chains listed below, sequenced in a study of cytomegalovirus exposure and HLA in healthy donors. It was with 60 Vbeta and 13 Jbeta primers that the PCR ran. TCRdb's copy holds only in-frame clones and misses some; the assay was immunoSEQ multiplex PCR. Of 200,000 to 250,000 clones listed, about 81% were seen once; the top ten hold 2.5% to 3.5%. The sequenced material came from PBMCs. Every receptor here comes from a woman between 40 and 55 years old in good health and CMV-seronegative.

The chain links TRBV19 to TRBJ1-5; TRBD1 matches at 8 bases. Germline values: CDR1 LNHDA, CDR2 SQIVND (reference sequence). CDR3 length equals 15 residues. J was trimmed by 1 base and V by 3 bases; bases with no gene match: 2. CDR3 protein: CASSIQGASNQPQHF. CDR3 nucleotide sequence: TGTGCCAGTAGTATTCAGGGGGCGAGCAATCAGCCCCAGCATTTT.

V gene TRBV7-2 combines with J gene TRBJ2-7; 9 positions match TRBD2. The CDR3 is made up of 16 amino acids. Trimming took 10 bases from V and 5 from J; bases not matched to a gene: 18. The germline gives CDR1 SGHTA, CDR2 FQGNSA. The CDR3 loop reads CATRRGGRGLSDEQYF. CDR3 coding DNA: TGTGCCACCAGGCGGGGGGGGCGGGGTTTGAGCGACGAGCAGTACTTC. The whole variable domain, remainder taken from reference TRBV7-2 and TRBJ2-7, is GAGVSQSPSNKVTEKGKDVELRCDPISGHTALYWYRQSLGQGLEFLIYFQGNSAPDKSGLPSDRFSAERTGGSVSTLTIQRTQQEDSAVYLCATRRGGRGLSDEQYFGPGTRLTVT.

The table lists this clone with a few counts. The gene calls are TRBV7-9 and TRBJ1-2; TRBD1 is a possible D gene (6 bases). The V end was cut by 2 bases, the J end by 3 bases, with 7 bases between. The germline V gene encodes CDR1 SEHNR and CDR2 FQNEAQ (reference sequence). The CDR3 has 13 residues. CDR3 sequence: CASSLSGDYGYTF. CDR3 DNA sequence: TGTGCCAGCAGCTTATCAGGGGACTATGGCTACACCTTC.

The V gene is TRBV27, the J gene TRBJ2-3; D perhaps matches TRBD2 (5 bases). Deletions cut 3 bases from V and 6 bases from J, with 13 bases between. Germline values: CDR1 MNHEY, CDR2 SMNVEV (reference sequence). The CDR3 runs to 14 residues. CDR3 amino acids: CASSLAGPQDTQYF. The CDR3 nucleotides read TGTGCCAGCAGTTTGGCGGGCCCACAGGATACGCAGTATTTT.

The chain uses TRBV28 and TRBJ2-7, with 11 positions matching TRBD1. Germline CDR1 is MDHEN and CDR2 is SYDVKM. The CDR3 totals 14 residues. The ends lost 8 bases at V and 4 bases at J; junction bases unmatched: 7. The CDR3 region has the DNA TGTGCCAGCGTAAGCGGACAGGGGGCTTACGAGCAGTACTTC. Translating it yields CASVSGQGAYEQYF.